The 32 T cell receptor beta chains below were found in one sample sequenced in a study of shared clonotypes between healthy human individuals (dated by TCRdb to 2018 to 2020). The method was the immunoSEQ multiplex PCR assay. TCRdb carries this immuneACCESS record with in-frame sequences only. Its versions omit some clonotypes, under half of them owing to an unresolved V gene in the studies checked, with the rest unexplained. This sample lists approximately 330,000 clones; roughly 80% were detected once. The ten largest clones capture 10% of the sample. The sequencing input was memory CD4+ T cells sorted from blood. This specimen's cell subset or site label, per the study, means: CD45RA-negative fraction. The receptors originated from a man aged 30-40 years in good health.

In this sample, this clone turned up a few times. The V gene is TRBV11-2, the J gene TRBJ2-5; D might be TRBD1 (6 bases). Deletions cut 1 base from V and 2 bases from J, with 23 bases between. Per the germline V gene, CDR1 is SGHAT and CDR2 is FQNNGV. The CDR3 spans 19 residues. The CDR3 sequence: CASSLAAGRGFGVQETQYF. In nucleotides, the CDR3 is TGTGCCAGCAGCTTAGCGGCTGGAAGGGGGTTCGGGGTTCAAGAGACCCAGTACTTC.

This clone was detected once. J is TRBJ2-7 and V is TRBV30, with D tentatively TRBD1 or TRBD2 (6 bases each). V dropped 2 bases and J dropped 1 base, with 12 bases sitting between them. The CDR3 is made up of 14 amino acids. Germline loops: CDR1 GTSNPN, CDR2 SVGIG (reference sequence). The CDR3 region has the DNA TGTGCCTGGAGTCAAGGGGGGCCATCCTACGAGCAGTACTTC. This codes for CAWSQGGPSYEQYF.

The chain carries TRBV6-1 and TRBJ1-5; 7 positions agree with TRBD1. The V and J ends lost 1 base and 6 bases, in that order; junction bases with no gene match: 12. In germline, CDR1 is MNHNS, CDR2 SASEGT. The CDR3 loop spans 17 amino acids. The CDR3 DNA reads as TGTGCCAGCAGTGAAGTTAGGACAGGCGTGGGCGGTCAGCCCCAGCATTTT. Its protein product is CASSEVRTGVGGQPQHF.

The chain recombines TRBV7-2 with TRBJ1-1; D remains unclear. CDR3 length: 14 residues. Germline lookup yields CDR1 SGHTA and CDR2 FQGNSA. The ends were cut back, 5 bases at V and 2 bases at J, with 12 bases in the middle. CDR3 bases: TGTGCCAGCAGCATCAGGACGGGTAACACTGAAGCTTTCTTT. Amino acids: CASSIRTGNTEAFF.

The rearrangement joins TRBV28 to TRBJ1-1; D is perhaps TRBD1 (5 bases). CDR1 MDHEN and CDR2 SYDVKM come from the germline V gene. Trimming removed 5 bases from V and 5 bases from J, with 15 bases in between. This CDR3 comprises 14 residues. The chain's CDR3 is CASSPPTGRTEAFF. The CDR3 DNA is TGTGCCAGCAGTCCCCCAACAGGCAGAACTGAAGCTTTCTTT.

The gene calls are TRBV10-1 and TRBJ2-2; D unclear. In germline, CDR1 is WNHNN, CDR2 SYGVQD (reference sequence). The V gene lost 0 bases and the J gene lost 0 bases, with 5 bases spanning the gap. The CDR3 runs 15 residues. In DNA, the CDR3 is TGCGCCAGCAGTGAGTCTTTTTCGAACACCGGGGAGCTGTTTTTT. Translating it yields CASSESFSNTGELFF.

The chain is built from TRBV29-1 and TRBJ2-5; D might be TRBD1 or TRBD2, each matching 5 bases. The CDR3 has 13 residues. V dropped 4 bases and J dropped 5 bases, with 14 bases sitting between them. Germline V gene lookup returns CDR1 SQVTM and CDR2 ANQGSEA. The CDR3 DNA sequence: TGCAGCGTTGTGGGACCTGGAGGTGAGACCCAGTACTTC. This codes for CSVVGPGGETQYF.

J is TRBJ2-7 and V is TRBV28; 9 bases are a match to TRBD1. This CDR3 is 17 amino acids long. With 6 bases clipped from V and 1 base from J, the junction kept 13 bases outside the gene matches. The germline V gene has CDR1 MDHEN and CDR2 SYDVKM. CDR3 in amino acids: CASRTGGALAASYEQYF. The CDR3 nucleotides read TGTGCCAGCAGAACAGGGGGCGCCTTAGCAGCGTCCTACGAGCAGTACTTC.

The chain joins TRBV28 to TRBJ1-2; maybe TRBD1 (5 bases). CDR1 and CDR2 (germline): MDHEN, SYDVKM. The CDR3 extends over 10 amino acids. V lost 6 bases and J lost 8, with 7 bases in between. The CDR3 reads CASRGEGYTF. CDR3 nucleotide sequence: TGTGCCAGCAGAGGGGAGGGCTACACCTTC.

The gene calls are TRBV7-2 and TRBJ2-2; 8 nucleotides align to TRBD2. CDR3 length equals 16 residues. The V gene's germline CDR1 is SGHTA and CDR2 FQGNSA. Losses at the gene ends were 4 bases for V and 0 bases for J; bases not matched to a gene: 4. DNA of the CDR3: TGTGCCAGCAGCTCACTAGCGGTTGCGAACACCGGGGAGCTGTTTTTT. Amino acids: CASSSLAVANTGELFF.

The chain is built from TRBV7-9 and TRBJ2-7, with 8 bases that match TRBD2. Per germline, CDR1 SEHNR and CDR2 FQNEAQ (reference sequence). The CDR3 runs 17 residues. Losses at the gene ends were 6 bases for V and 1 base for J; bases not matched to a gene: 14. CDR3 residues: CASSKTVSSGRSYEQYF. The DNA for the CDR3 is TGTGCCAGCAGTAAAACGGTTTCTAGCGGGCGGTCCTACGAGCAGTACTTC.

Concerning this clone itself: A single base separates this from a much larger clone, so it may be a read error. Other DNA sequences within the sample encode an identical CDR3. This chain uses TRBV11-2 with TRBJ2-7; D is unresolved. CDR1 and CDR2 from the germline V gene are SGHAT and FQNNGV. Trimming took 0 bases from V and 4 from J, leaving 4 bases between them. The CDR3 contains 12 residues. The CDR3 sequence: CASSLDRYEQYF. For the CDR3, the DNA is TGTGCCAGCAGCTTAGATAGATACGAGCAGTACTTC.

This clone occurred many times. The V and J genes are TRBV2 and TRBJ1-2; a weak D match, TRBD1 (6 bases). CDR3 length: 16 amino acids. Per the germline V gene, CDR1 is SNHLY and CDR2 is FYNNEI. Between the trimmed V and J ends, which lost 6 bases and 0 bases, there was a span of 17 bases. The CDR3: CASSRNEDRTNYGYTF. Written as DNA, the CDR3 is TGTGCCAGCAGCCGGAACGAGGACAGAACTAACTATGGCTACACCTTC.

The CDR3: CASSLDQGRNEQFF. DNA of the CDR3: TGTGCCAGCAGCTTAGATCAGGGGCGGAATGAGCAGTTCTTC. The chain links TRBV11-3 to TRBJ2-1; tentatively, D is TRBD1 (6 bases). The CDR3 extends over 14 amino acids. Germline V lookup: CDR1 SGHNT, CDR2 YENEEA. Trimming cost V 0 bases and J 7 bases, with 10 bases left between them.

The chain has TRBV2 and TRBJ2-5; no clear D. Trimming removed 5 bases at V and 5 bases at J, with 9 bases between. The CDR3 length is 12 residues. Germline lookup yields CDR1 SNHLY and CDR2 FYNNEI. The CDR3 sequence: CASSKAVETQYF. The CDR3, as DNA: TGTGCCAGCAGTAAGGCAGTGGAGACCCAGTACTTC.

The V and J genes are TRBV7-9 and TRBJ2-7; TRBD2 aligns across 9 bases. V shed 5 bases, J shed 2 bases, and the junction held 4 bases outside the gene matches. Germline assignment: CDR1 SEHNR and CDR2 FQNEAQ (reference sequence). The CDR3 consists of 14 residues. The DNA of the CDR3 is TGTGCCAGCAGCGTTAGCGGGAGTGCCTACGAGCAGTACTTC. It translates to CASSVSGSAYEQYF.

This clone was detected only once. V is TRBV6-1 and J is TRBJ2-7; a possible D gene is TRBD1 (5 bases). V was cut by 5 bases and J by 6 bases, with 11 bases left in between. Germline lookup yields CDR1 MNHNS and CDR2 SASEGT. The CDR3 covers 12 residues. The CDR3 nucleotides read TGTGCCAGCAGTCAGGGCCTTGGCGAGCAGTACTTC. It translates to CASSQGLGEQYF.

The chain employs TRBV19 and TRBJ2-3, with D unclear. Germline V gives CDR1 LNHDA, CDR2 SQIVND (reference sequence). The CDR3 length is 13 residues. The V gene lost 5 bases and the J gene lost 8 bases, with 14 bases spanning the gap. CDR3 sequence reads: CASSLASRSTQYF. The CDR3, as DNA: TGTGCCAGTAGTCTCGCTAGTAGGAGTACGCAGTATTTT.

The rearrangement joins TRBV7-6 to TRBJ2-1; 7 bases align to TRBD2. Trimming at V came to 2 bases and at J to 0 bases, leaving 1 base not matched to a gene. The CDR3 is made up of 15 amino acids. Germline loops: CDR1 SGHVS, CDR2 FNYEAQ. As DNA, the CDR3 is TGTGCCAGCAGCTTATGGACTAGCTCCTACAATGAGCAGTTCTTC. Translation: CASSLWTSSYNEQFF.

The chain couples TRBV27 to TRBJ2-7; 9 bases align to TRBD1. Trimming removed 6 bases from V and 5 bases from J; junction bases left unmatched: 5. In germline, CDR1 is MNHEY, CDR2 SMNVEV (reference sequence). The CDR3 runs 13 residues. CDR3 amino acids: CASRWDRDHEQYF. CDR3 coding DNA: TGTGCCAGCAGATGGGACAGGGACCACGAGCAGTACTTC.

The chain links TRBV18 to TRBJ1-5; the match to TRBD1 covers 7 bases. CDR3 length: 14 amino acids. Germline assignment: CDR1 KGHSH and CDR2 LQKENI. V was clipped by 2 bases and J by 8 bases; unmatched bases: 6. CDR3 bases: TGTGCCAGCTCACCAACAGGGGCTAGGAAGCCCCAGCATTTT. As protein: CASSPTGARKPQHF. Using reference TRBV18 and TRBJ1-5 for the parts outside the CDR3, the full variable domain is NAGVMQNPRHLVRRRGQEARLRCSPMKGHSHVYWYRQLPEEGLKFMVYLQKENIIDESGMPKERFSAEFPKEGPSILRIQQVVRGDSAAYFCASSPTGARKPQHFGDGTRLSIL.

This chain connects TRBV4-3 to TRBJ2-6, with TRBD1 matching 8 bases. CDR3 size: 19 residues. Germline CDR1 LGHNA, CDR2 YSLEER. V was clipped by 1 base and J by 0 bases; unmatched bases: 8. The CDR3 region has the DNA TGCGCCAGCAGCCAAGCGCGAGCAGGGGGCTTCTCTGGGGCCAACGTCCTGACTTTC. This encodes CASSQARAGGFSGANVLTF.

V usage is TRBV30 and J usage is TRBJ1-2; D gene uncertain. Trimming took off 4 bases at V and 2 bases at J, with 8 bases between the two ends. Per the germline V gene, CDR1 is GTSNPN and CDR2 is SVGIG (reference sequence). The CDR3 has 12 amino acids. The CDR3 region has the DNA TGTGCCTGGAAGTCAGTGAACTATGGCTACACCTTC. It translates to CAWKSVNYGYTF.

Note on this clone: This same CDR3 is encoded by further DNA sequences in the sample. V is TRBV7-7 and J is TRBJ2-5, with 8 bases lining up with TRBD2. CDR3 size: 14 residues. The V and J ends lost 9 bases and 5 bases, in that order; junction bases with no gene match: 11. Germline V CDR1 and CDR2: SSHAT, FNYEAQ (reference sequence). The CDR3 here is CASTDGGAAETQYF. The CDR3 DNA follows: TGTGCCAGTACGGACGGGGGGGCAGCGGAGACCCAGTACTTC.

J is TRBJ1-1 and V is TRBV7-2; D might be TRBD1 (6 bases). Per the germline V gene, CDR1 is SGHTA and CDR2 is FQGNSA. Trimming cost V 4 bases and J 1 base, with 22 bases left between them. CDR3 size: 18 residues. CDR3 nucleotide sequence: TGTGCCAGCAGCTCTAAGTACCTCCCCGGACAGAGGAACACTGAAGCTTTCTTT. This sequence encodes CASSSKYLPGQRNTEAFF.

This chain joins TRBV28 and TRBJ2-7, with D possibly matching TRBD1 (5 bases). V lost 6 bases and J lost 0, with 9 bases in between. Germline V lookup: CDR1 MDHEN, CDR2 SYDVKM. The CDR3 extends over 13 amino acids. Here the CDR3 reads CASSIDSSYEQYF. Written as DNA, the CDR3 is TGTGCCAGCAGCATTGACAGCTCCTACGAGCAGTACTTC.

The V call is TRBV11-2, the J call TRBJ1-1; TRBD1 is a possible D gene (5 bases). The V end was cut by 5 bases, the J end by 2 bases, with 12 bases between. This CDR3 has 14 residues. Germline CDR1 and CDR2: SGHAT and FQNNGV. This chain's CDR3 is CASSRGASNTEAFF. The DNA for the CDR3 is TGTGCCAGCAGCCGAGGGGCTTCCAACACTGAAGCTTTCTTT.

This clone showed up just a few times. J is TRBJ1-5 and V is TRBV28; 7 bases map to TRBD1. Per the germline V gene, CDR1 is MDHEN and CDR2 is SYDVKM. This CDR3 is 15 amino acids long. With 6 bases clipped from V and 2 bases from J, the junction kept 7 bases outside the gene matches. CDR3 in amino acids: CASSATGAGNQPQHF. In DNA form, the CDR3 reads TGTGCCAGCAGCGCCACAGGGGCGGGCAATCAGCCCCAGCATTTT.

The chain employs TRBV5-1 and TRBJ2-7, with 8 nucleotides matching TRBD2. V was clipped by 6 bases and J by 7 bases; unmatched bases: 12. This CDR3 contains 14 residues. Germline values: CDR1 SGHRS, CDR2 YFSETQ. Here the CDR3 reads CASNEGLATEEQYF. CDR3 DNA: TGCGCCAGCAACGAAGGACTAGCCACGGAGGAGCAGTACTTC.

This clone was observed a few times. The chain couples TRBV7-3 to TRBJ2-1, with D hard to call. In germline, CDR1 is SGHTA, CDR2 FQGTGA. CDR3 size: 11 residues. V lost 6 bases and J 9 bases, leaving 9 bases between the germline ends. The CDR3 is CASSLGFEQFF. The DNA of the CDR3 is TGTGCCAGCAGTTTAGGATTTGAGCAGTTCTTC.

The chain employs TRBV10-2 and TRBJ1-5; no firm D call. The CDR3 runs 15 residues. Per germline, CDR1 WSHSY and CDR2 SAAADI. The V and J ends lost 8 bases and 0 bases respectively, with 14 bases between them. The CDR3: CASSGSTNSNQPQHF. Written as DNA, the CDR3 is TGCGCCAGCTCTGGGTCGACGAATAGCAATCAGCCCCAGCATTTT.

This clone was counted between two and nine times. The rearrangement joins TRBV9 to TRBJ2-7; D unclear. From germline, CDR1 is SGDLS and CDR2 YYNGEE. The germline V and J ends were trimmed by 0 bases and 5 bases, with 15 bases remaining between them. The CDR3 runs to 15 residues. The CDR3 region has the DNA TGTGCCAGCAGCGTAGGGTGGGATAGAGGCCACGAGCAGTACTTC. It translates to CASSVGWDRGHEQYF.